This TCR beta chain was profiled in a study of T cell responses to AZD1222 COVID-19 vaccine. Data came from immunoSEQ multiplex PCR; TCRdb stores just in-frame clones and leaves some out. This sample has around 200,000 clones, with 80% to 90% found just once. This CDR3 comprises 15 residues. The V end was cut by 5 bases, the J end by 0 bases, with 11 bases between. CDR1 and CDR2 from the germline V gene are SGHRS and YFSETQ. The sequencing used peripheral blood, collected on day 0 of AZD1222 vaccination. The clonotype comes from an adult in good health. This chain uses TRBV5-1 with TRBJ1-4; D perhaps matches TRBD1 (6 bases). The CDR3 DNA reads TGCGCCAGCAGGGGGGGGGCGTCAACTAATGAAAAACTGTTTTTT. The encoded protein is CASRGGASTNEKLFF.